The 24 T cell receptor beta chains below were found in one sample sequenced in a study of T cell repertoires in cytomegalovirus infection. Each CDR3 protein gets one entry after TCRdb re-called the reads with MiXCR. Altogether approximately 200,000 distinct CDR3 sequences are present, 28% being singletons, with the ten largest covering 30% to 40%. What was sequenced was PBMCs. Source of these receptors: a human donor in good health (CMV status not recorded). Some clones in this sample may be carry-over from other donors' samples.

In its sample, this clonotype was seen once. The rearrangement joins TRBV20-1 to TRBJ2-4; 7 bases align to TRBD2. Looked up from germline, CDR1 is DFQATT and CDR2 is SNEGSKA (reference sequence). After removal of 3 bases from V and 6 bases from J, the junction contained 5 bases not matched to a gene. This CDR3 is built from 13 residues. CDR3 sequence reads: CSARGGTGNIQYF. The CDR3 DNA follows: TGCAGTGCTAGGGGAGGGACCGGAAACATTCAGTACTTC.

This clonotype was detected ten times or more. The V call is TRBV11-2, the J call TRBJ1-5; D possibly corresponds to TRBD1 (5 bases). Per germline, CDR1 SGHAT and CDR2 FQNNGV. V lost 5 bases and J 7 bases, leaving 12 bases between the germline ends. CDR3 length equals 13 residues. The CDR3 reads CASSPGREQPQHF. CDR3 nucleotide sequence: TGTGCCAGCAGCCCAGGGAGGGAACAGCCCCAGCATTTT.

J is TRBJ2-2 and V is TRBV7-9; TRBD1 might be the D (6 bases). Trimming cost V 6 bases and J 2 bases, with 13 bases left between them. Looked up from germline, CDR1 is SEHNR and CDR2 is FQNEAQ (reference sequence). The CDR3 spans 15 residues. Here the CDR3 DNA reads TGTGCCAGCAGTTTGACAGGAGTTAACACCGGGGAGCTGTTTTTT. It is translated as CASSLTGVNTGELFF.

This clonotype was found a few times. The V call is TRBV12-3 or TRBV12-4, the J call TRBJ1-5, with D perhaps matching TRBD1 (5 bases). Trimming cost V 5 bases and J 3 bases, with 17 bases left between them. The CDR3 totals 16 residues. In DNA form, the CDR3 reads TGTGCCAGCAGTACGGGAGGGGTCCTTACCAATCAGCCCCAGCATTTT. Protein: CASSTGGVLTNQPQHF.

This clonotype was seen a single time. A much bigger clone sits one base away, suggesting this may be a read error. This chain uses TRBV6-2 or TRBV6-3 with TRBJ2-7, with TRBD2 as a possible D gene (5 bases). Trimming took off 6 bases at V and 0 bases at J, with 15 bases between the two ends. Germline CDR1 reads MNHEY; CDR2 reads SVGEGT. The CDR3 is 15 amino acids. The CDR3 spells CASSHGVDRSYEQYF. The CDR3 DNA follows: TGTGCCAGCAGCCACGGGGTTGATCGCTCCTACGAGCAGTACTTC.

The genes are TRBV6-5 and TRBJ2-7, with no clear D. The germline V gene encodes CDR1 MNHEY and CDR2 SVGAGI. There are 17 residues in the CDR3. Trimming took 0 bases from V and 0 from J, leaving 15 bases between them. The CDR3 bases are TGTGCCAGCAGTTACTCATGGTCTACCTTCAGCTCCTACGAGCAGTACTTC. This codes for CASSYSWSTFSSYEQYF.

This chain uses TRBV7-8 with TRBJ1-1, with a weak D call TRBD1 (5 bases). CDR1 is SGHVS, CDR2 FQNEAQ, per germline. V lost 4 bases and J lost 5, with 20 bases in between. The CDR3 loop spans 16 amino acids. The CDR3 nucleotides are TGTGCCAGCAGCTCCCCCGGGACTCCAAGCGGGACTGAAGCTTTCTTT. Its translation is CASSSPGTPSGTEAFF.

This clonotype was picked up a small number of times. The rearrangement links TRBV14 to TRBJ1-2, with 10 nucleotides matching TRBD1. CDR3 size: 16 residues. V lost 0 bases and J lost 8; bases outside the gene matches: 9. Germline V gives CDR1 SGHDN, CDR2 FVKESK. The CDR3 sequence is CASSQDLTGGEQGYTF. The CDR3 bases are TGTGCCAGCAGCCAAGACTTGACAGGGGGCGAGCAAGGCTACACCTTC.

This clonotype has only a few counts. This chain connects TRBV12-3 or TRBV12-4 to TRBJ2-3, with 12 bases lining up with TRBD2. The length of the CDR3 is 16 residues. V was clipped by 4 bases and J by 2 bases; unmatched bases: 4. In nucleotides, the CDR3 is TGTGCCAGCAGTTCTGGACTAGCGGGGCCCACAGATACGCAGTATTTT. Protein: CASSSGLAGPTDTQYF.

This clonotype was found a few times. CDR3 nucleotides: TGTGCCAGCAGTTATGCGGATAGCGGGTTTTACAATGAGCAGTTCTTC. Translated, it gives CASSYADSGFYNEQFF. The J gene is TRBJ2-1, the V gene TRBV6-2 or TRBV6-3; 7 nucleotides agree with TRBD2. Per the germline V gene, CDR1 is MNHEY and CDR2 is SVGEGT. The CDR3 covers 16 residues. The J segment lost 4 bases and the V segment lost 3 bases, leaving 9 bases of the junction unmatched.

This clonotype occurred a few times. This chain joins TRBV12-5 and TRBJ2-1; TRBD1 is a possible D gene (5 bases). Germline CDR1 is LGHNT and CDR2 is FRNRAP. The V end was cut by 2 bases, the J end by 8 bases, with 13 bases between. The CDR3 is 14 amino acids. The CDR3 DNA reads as TGTGCTAGTGGTTTGCTTCCAGGGTCCGATGAGCAGTTCTTC. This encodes CASGLLPGSDEQFF.

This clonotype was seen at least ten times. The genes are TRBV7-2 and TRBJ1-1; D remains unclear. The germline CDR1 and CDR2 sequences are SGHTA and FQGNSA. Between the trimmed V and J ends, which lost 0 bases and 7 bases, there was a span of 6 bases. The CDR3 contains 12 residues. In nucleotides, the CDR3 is TGTGCCAGCAGCTTAGCGGTAGGTGAAGCTTTCTTT. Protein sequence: CASSLAVGEAFF.

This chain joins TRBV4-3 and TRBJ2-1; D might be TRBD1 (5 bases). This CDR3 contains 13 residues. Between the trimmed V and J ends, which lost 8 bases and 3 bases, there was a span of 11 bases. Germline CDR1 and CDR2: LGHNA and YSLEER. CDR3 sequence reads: CASALGLYNEQFF. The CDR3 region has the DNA TGCGCCAGCGCCCTGGGGCTCTACAATGAGCAGTTCTTC.

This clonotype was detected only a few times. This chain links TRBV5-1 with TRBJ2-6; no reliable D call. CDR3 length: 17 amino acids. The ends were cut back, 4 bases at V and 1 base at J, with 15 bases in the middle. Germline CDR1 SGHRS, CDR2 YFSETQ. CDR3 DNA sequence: TGCGCCAGCAGCCGTTACAACGCTCCTTCTGGGGCCAACGTCCTGACTTTC. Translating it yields CASSRYNAPSGANVLTF.

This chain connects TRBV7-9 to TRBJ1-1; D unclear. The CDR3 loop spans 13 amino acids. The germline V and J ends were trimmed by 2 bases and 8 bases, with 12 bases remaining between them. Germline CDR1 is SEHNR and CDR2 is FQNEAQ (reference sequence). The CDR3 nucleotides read TGTGCCAGCAGCTTAAAATCAGGACCCGAAGCTTTCTTT. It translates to CASSLKSGPEAFF.

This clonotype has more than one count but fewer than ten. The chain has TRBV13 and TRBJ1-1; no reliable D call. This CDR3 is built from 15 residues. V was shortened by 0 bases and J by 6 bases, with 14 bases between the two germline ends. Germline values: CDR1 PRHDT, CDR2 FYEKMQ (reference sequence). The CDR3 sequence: CASSLGLRLGAEAFF. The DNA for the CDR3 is TGTGCCAGCAGCTTAGGGCTACGTCTGGGAGCTGAAGCTTTCTTT.

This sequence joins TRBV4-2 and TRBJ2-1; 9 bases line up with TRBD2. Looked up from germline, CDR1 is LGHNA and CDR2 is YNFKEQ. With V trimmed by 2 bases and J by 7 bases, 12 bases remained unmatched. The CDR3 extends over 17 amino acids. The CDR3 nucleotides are TGTGCCAGCAGCCAACTTAGCGGGGGACGAATAGGAAATGAGCAGTTCTTC. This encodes CASSQLSGGRIGNEQFF.

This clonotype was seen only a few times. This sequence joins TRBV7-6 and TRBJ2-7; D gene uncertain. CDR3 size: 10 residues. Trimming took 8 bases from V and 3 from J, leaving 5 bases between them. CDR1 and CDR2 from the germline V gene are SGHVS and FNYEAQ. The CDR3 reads CASGIYEQYF. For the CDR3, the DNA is TGTGCCAGCGGAATCTACGAGCAGTACTTC.

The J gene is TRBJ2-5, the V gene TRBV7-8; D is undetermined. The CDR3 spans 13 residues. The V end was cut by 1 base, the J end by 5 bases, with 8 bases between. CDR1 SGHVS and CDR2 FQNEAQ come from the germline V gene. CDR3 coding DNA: TGTGCCAGCAGCTTAGAGGTCAGGGAGACCCAGTACTTC. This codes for CASSLEVRETQYF.

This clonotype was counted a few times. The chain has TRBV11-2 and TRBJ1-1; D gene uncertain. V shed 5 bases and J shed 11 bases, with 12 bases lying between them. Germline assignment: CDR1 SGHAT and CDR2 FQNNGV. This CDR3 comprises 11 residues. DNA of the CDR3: TGTGCCAGCAGCAGCTTAACAATGGCTTTCTTT. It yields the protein CASSSLTMAFF.

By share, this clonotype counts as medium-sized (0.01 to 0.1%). DNA for the CDR3: TGTGCCAGCAGCTCCGGACTATCTCTCTCCTACGAGCAGTACTTC. Its translation: CASSSGLSLSYEQYF. This chain connects TRBV7-9 to TRBJ2-7, with D possibly matching TRBD2 (6 bases). The V end lost 4 bases, the J end lost 0 bases, and 13 bases lay between the germline ends. Germline V CDR1 and CDR2: SEHNR, FQNEAQ (reference sequence). CDR3 size: 15 residues.

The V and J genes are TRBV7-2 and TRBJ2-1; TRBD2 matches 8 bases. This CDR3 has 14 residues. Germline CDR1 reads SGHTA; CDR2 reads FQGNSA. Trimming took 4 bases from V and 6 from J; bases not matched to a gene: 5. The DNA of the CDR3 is TGTGCCAGCAGCTACGGGGGGGAGCCCAATGAGCAGTTCTTC. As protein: CASSYGGEPNEQFF.

CDR3 bases: TGTGCCAGTAGTATCCGAGTAACAGTGGCTTTCTTT. This codes for CASSIRVTVAFF. This chain joins TRBV19 and TRBJ1-1; no reliable D call. Trimming cost V 3 bases and J 11 bases, with 13 bases left between them. Germline CDR1 and CDR2: LNHDA and SQIVND (reference sequence). This CDR3 has 12 amino acids.

CDR3 in amino acids: CAIGANVLTF. The DNA of the CDR3 is TGTGCCATCGGGGCCAACGTCCTGACTTTC. This sequence joins TRBV6-1 and TRBJ2-6; D remains ambiguous. The CDR3 is 10 residues long. V lost 10 bases and J lost 4, with 2 bases in between. Looked up from germline, CDR1 is MNHNS and CDR2 is SASEGT.